Following are 15 T cell receptor beta chains from one sample sequenced in a study of identifying expanded T cells in peripheral blood. The method was immunoSEQ multiplex PCR; TCRdb's version includes in-frame clones alone and lacks a portion of them. The sample includes about 90,000 clones, approximately 83% of them seen just once. The sample was blood. These receptors were obtained from a person between 18 and 75 years old in good health.

A few counts support this clone. The chain carries TRBV6-5 and TRBJ1-6; D remains unclear. Germline V gene sequence: CDR1 MNHEY, CDR2 SVGAGI. V lost 6 bases and J 9 bases, leaving 15 bases between the germline ends. The CDR3 spans 14 residues. The CDR3: CASSLDPFRSPLHF. The CDR3 nucleotides are TGTGCCAGCAGCCTGGACCCCTTTCGTTCACCCCTCCACTTT.

The chain is built from TRBV30 and TRBJ2-1; D call uncertain. Trimming removed 3 bases at V and 0 bases at J, with 9 bases between. Germline-derived CDR1 and CDR2 are GTSNPN and SVGIG (reference sequence). The CDR3 runs 14 residues. Here the CDR3 reads CAWRGSSSYNEQFF. The CDR3 nucleotides read TGTGCCTGGAGGGGTAGCAGCTCCTACAATGAGCAGTTCTTC.

The chain carries TRBV4-3 and TRBJ1-1, with TRBD1 as a possible D gene (5 bases). V was cut by 0 bases and J by 10 bases, with 24 bases left in between. The V gene's germline CDR1 is LGHNA and CDR2 YSLEER. The CDR3 spans 17 residues. CDR3 sequence: CASSQDLREVRARGAFF. Here the CDR3 DNA reads TGCGCCAGCAGCCAAGATCTGCGAGAGGTAAGGGCTAGGGGAGCTTTCTTT.

This clone came up a few times. The chain has TRBV7-2 and TRBJ2-1; a possible D gene is TRBD2 (7 bases). Trimming removed 5 bases at V and 4 bases at J, with 18 bases between. The germline gives CDR1 SGHTA, CDR2 FQGNSA. The CDR3 has 16 residues. In DNA, the CDR3 is TGTGCCAGCAGCCAACGGGGGGCTGCGCTTTACAATGAGCAGTTCTTC. As protein: CASSQRGAALYNEQFF.

This clone was detected once. This sequence joins TRBV19 and TRBJ1-2; D perhaps matches TRBD1 (5 bases). The CDR3 covers 12 residues. The germline V and J ends were trimmed by 8 bases and 4 bases, with 11 bases remaining between them. Germline-derived CDR1 and CDR2 are LNHDA and SQIVND (reference sequence). CDR3 protein: CASSDNFYGYTF. CDR3 nucleotides: TGTGCCAGTTCGGACAACTTCTATGGCTACACCTTC.

This clone has more than one count but fewer than ten. The chain combines TRBV7-2 with TRBJ1-5; TRBD1 might be the D (6 bases). The CDR3 has 14 amino acids. From germline, CDR1 is SGHTA and CDR2 FQGNSA. Trimming pared 5 bases from V and 6 bases from J, leaving 14 bases between. CDR3 amino acids: CASSVQGGGQPQHF. The CDR3 bases are TGTGCCAGCAGCGTACAGGGCGGAGGTCAGCCCCAGCATTTT.

The chain carries TRBV2 and TRBJ1-5, with 10 bases lining up with TRBD1. J gave up 4 bases and V 5 bases, and 5 bases lay outside the gene matches. This CDR3 spans 15 amino acids. CDR1 and CDR2 (germline): SNHLY, FYNNEI. The CDR3 nucleotides read TGTGCCAGCAGTACGGGACAGGGGTTGAATCAGCCCCAGCATTTT. It translates to CASSTGQGLNQPQHF.

This chain joins TRBV7-3 and TRBJ1-6; 7 bases map to TRBD1. Germline CDR1 is SGHTA and CDR2 is FQGTGA. The CDR3 covers 15 residues. V lost 4 bases to trimming and J lost 6 bases; unmatched junction nucleotides: 6. The CDR3 DNA follows: TGTGCCAGCAGCTCGGGACAGCACCTTAATTCACCCCTCCACTTT. This translates into CASSSGQHLNSPLHF.

This chain links TRBV4-1 with TRBJ2-1, with TRBD2 matching 7 bases. CDR3 size: 19 residues. V lost 0 bases to trimming and J lost 0 bases; unmatched junction nucleotides: 11. Germline V CDR1 and CDR2: MGHRA, YSYEKL. The CDR3 loop is CASSQEVSGDASSYNEQFF. CDR3 coding DNA: TGCGCCAGCAGCCAAGAAGTGAGCGGGGACGCATCCTCCTACAATGAGCAGTTCTTC.

The rearrangement uses TRBV7-2 and TRBJ2-1, with unresolved D. The CDR3 is 14 residues long. Germline-derived CDR1 and CDR2 are SGHTA and FQGNSA. With 4 bases removed from V and 0 bases from J, the gap between germline ends came to 7 bases. CDR3 loop: CASSWASSYNEQFF. DNA for the CDR3: TGTGCCAGCAGCTGGGCAAGCTCCTACAATGAGCAGTTCTTC. Using reference TRBV7-2 and TRBJ2-1 for the parts outside the CDR3, the full variable domain is GAGVSQSPSNKVTEKGKDVELRCDPISGHTALYWYRQSLGQGLEFLIYFQGNSAPDKSGLPSDRFSAERTGGSVSTLTIQRTQQEDSAVYLCASSWASSYNEQFFGPGTRLTVL.

This chain connects TRBV7-2 to TRBJ1-1; D not certain. From germline, CDR1 is SGHTA and CDR2 FQGNSA. Trimming left V 2 bases short and J 3 bases short, with 16 bases between. The CDR3 loop spans 16 amino acids. The CDR3 DNA follows: TGTGCCAGCAGCTTAATCCCTGGGTCAGTGGACACTGAAGCTTTCTTT. Translating gives CASSLIPGSVDTEAFF.

The CDR3 is CASSEGGDGPYEQYF. CDR3 DNA: TGTGCCAGCAGTGAAGGGGGGGACGGACCCTACGAGCAGTACTTC. The V call is TRBV6-1, the J call TRBJ2-7, with D perhaps TRBD2 (6 bases). The V and J ends lost 1 base and 2 bases respectively, with 12 bases between them. The CDR3 consists of 15 residues. From germline, CDR1 is MNHNS and CDR2 SASEGT.

This chain links TRBV7-3 with TRBJ1-2; weak D call: TRBD1 (6 bases). Germline CDR1 and CDR2: SGHTA and FQGTGA. The V end lost 5 bases, the J end lost 4 bases, and 20 bases lay between the germline ends. This CDR3 region has 16 residues. CDR3 sequence: CASSPGTGQNIYGYTF. The DNA for the CDR3 is TGTGCCAGCAGCCCTGGTACAGGACAGAACATCTATGGCTACACCTTC.

The gene calls are TRBV6-5 and TRBJ1-1; no firm D call. The length of the CDR3 is 13 residues. Germline loops: CDR1 MNHEY, CDR2 SVGAGI. The ends were cut back, 2 bases at V and 4 bases at J, with 8 bases in the middle. The CDR3 nucleotides are TGTGCCAGCAGTTACAGCCGGTCCACTGAAGCTTTCTTT. Protein: CASSYSRSTEAFF.

The rearrangement links TRBV14 to TRBJ2-3; D is undetermined. The germline V and J ends were trimmed by 1 base and 6 bases, with 11 bases remaining between them. Germline V gene sequence: CDR1 SGHDN, CDR2 FVKESK. This CDR3 contains 14 residues. CDR3 DNA sequence: TGTGCCAGCAGCCAAGGGGCAGGATGGGATACGCAGTATTTT. This translates into CASSQGAGWDTQYF.